Listed here are 19 T cell receptor beta chains from one sample, sequenced in a study of T cells in Graves' hyperthyroidism and ophthalmopathy. The source material, RNA transcripts, was used to amplify TCR beta CDR3 regions. The HTBI primer set was used in a first-round RT-PCR of the TCR CDR3. MiXCR was run by TCRdb on the multiplex PCR reads, yielding one entry per CDR3 protein. The sample carries about 350,000 distinct CDR3 sequences, roughly 15% recorded once. Material: blood. The receptors derive from a middle-aged woman with Graves' ophthalmopathy.

In this sample, this clonotype turned up many times. The CDR3: CAISERQDSNQPQHF. CDR3 sequence (DNA): TGTGCCATCAGTGAACGACAGGATAGCAATCAGCCCCAGCATTTT. The chain couples TRBV10-3 to TRBJ1-5, with D possibly being TRBD1 (6 bases). V shed 3 bases and J shed 0 bases, with 9 bases lying between them. Germline CDR1 and CDR2: ENHRY and SYGVKD. CDR3 length: 15 amino acids.

This clonotype showed up just a few times. The chain links TRBV4-1 to TRBJ1-2; the D is unclear. CDR3 length: 14 amino acids. Trimming removed 1 base from V and 8 bases from J, with 14 bases in between. Germline values: CDR1 MGHRA, CDR2 YSYEKL. This CDR3 is CASSQVVGKGGYTF. DNA for the CDR3: TGCGCCAGCAGCCAAGTCGTCGGCAAGGGCGGCTACACCTTC.

This clonotype occurred a few times. The chain joins TRBV29-1 to TRBJ1-1; no reliable D call. Germline lookup yields CDR1 SQVTM and CDR2 ANQGSEA. The length of the CDR3 is 13 residues. Trimming cost V 5 bases and J 4 bases, with 14 bases left between them. CDR3 sequence reads: CSVLTGPGTEAFF. CDR3 coding DNA: TGCAGCGTTTTGACGGGTCCTGGCACTGAAGCTTTCTTT.

This clonotype was seen ten or more times. The rearrangement links TRBV28 to TRBJ2-4; maybe TRBD2 (5 bases). V gave up 6 bases and J gave up 1 base, with 10 bases separating them. The length of the CDR3 is 14 residues. Per germline, CDR1 MDHEN and CDR2 SYDVKM. The CDR3 is CASRTPGAKNIQYF. DNA of the CDR3: TGTGCCAGCAGGACTCCGGGGGCCAAAAACATTCAGTACTTC.

This clonotype was seen ten or more times. The chain is built from TRBV11-2 and TRBJ2-5; 8 bases are a match to TRBD2. This CDR3 is built from 15 residues. Trimming cost V 5 bases and J 5 bases; bases outside gene matches: 10. Germline assignment: CDR1 SGHAT and CDR2 FQNNGV. The CDR3 region has the DNA TGTGCCAGCAGCCTCATCGGGGGGGCTTGGGAGACCCAGTACTTC. This translates into CASSLIGGAWETQYF.

This clonotype was counted ten times or more. The chain employs TRBV19 and TRBJ1-5; TRBD1 matches 7 bases. CDR3 length equals 14 residues. V was pared by 3 bases and J by 5 bases, with 4 bases of the junction left unmatched. Germline lookup yields CDR1 LNHDA and CDR2 SQIVND (reference sequence). CDR3 protein: CASSIRGGDQPQHF. The CDR3 bases are TGTGCCAGTAGTATCCGAGGGGGCGATCAGCCCCAGCATTTT.

This clonotype has ten or more counts. CDR3 coding DNA: TGTGCCAGCAGTGGCCCAGGGGGAGTAGGAACTGAAGCTTTCTTT. Encoded protein: CASSGPGGVGTEAFF. V is TRBV25-1 and J is TRBJ1-1; TRBD1 matches at 7 bases. This CDR3 region has 15 residues. Germline V lookup: CDR1 MGHDK, CDR2 SYGVNS. Unmatched junction bases numbered 10, after V lost 4 bases and J lost 5 bases.

This clonotype was found many times. CDR3 residues: CASSPMTGGKETQYF. In DNA form, the CDR3 reads TGTGCCAGCAGTCCCATGACAGGGGGCAAAGAGACCCAGTACTTC. The J gene is TRBJ2-5, the V gene TRBV6-1, with 10 nucleotides matching TRBD1. CDR3 length: 15 residues. CDR1 and CDR2 (germline): MNHNS, SASEGT. With V trimmed by 5 bases and J by 3 bases, 6 bases remained unmatched.

This clonotype was detected only a few times. The gene calls are TRBV5-1 and TRBJ1-1; no clear D gene. Germline V lookup: CDR1 SGHRS, CDR2 YFSETQ. The CDR3 covers 15 residues. The ends were cut back, 3 bases at V and 2 bases at J, with 14 bases in the middle. CDR3 DNA sequence: TGCGCCAGCAGCTCAGCCAGGTCTTTAAACACTGAAGCTTTCTTT. Residues: CASSSARSLNTEAFF.

This clonotype was counted ten times or more. This chain joins TRBV29-1 and TRBJ2-7, with TRBD1 matching 7 bases. V trimming: 2 bases; J trimming: 5 bases; junction bases outside the gene matches: 6. This CDR3 is 13 amino acids long. Germline V gene lookup returns CDR1 SQVTM and CDR2 ANQGSEA. The CDR3, as DNA: TGCAGCGTTGAACGTGACAGGGATCACGAGCAGTACTTC. Protein: CSVERDRDHEQYF.

This clonotype was seen repeatedly, ten times or more. The chain recombines TRBV28 with TRBJ2-3, with D uncertain. CDR3 length equals 14 residues. From germline, CDR1 is MDHEN and CDR2 SYDVKM. V was shortened by 0 bases and J by 7 bases, with 11 bases between the two germline ends. CDR3 loop: CASSLWMGGYTQYF. CDR3 nucleotides: TGTGCCAGCAGTTTATGGATGGGTGGCTATACGCAGTATTTT.

The sample holds a few counts of this clonotype. The chain carries TRBV7-9 and TRBJ2-1, with a tentative D call TRBD2 (7 bases). Trimming took off 11 bases at V and 4 bases at J, with 18 bases between the two ends. CDR1 SEHNR and CDR2 FQNEAQ come from the germline V gene (reference sequence). The CDR3 loop spans 14 amino acids. The CDR3 sequence is CAGGGGPQYNEQFF. The CDR3 nucleotides read TGTGCCGGGGGGGGCGGCCCACAATACAATGAGCAGTTCTTC. The full variable domain, completed using reference TRBV7-9 and TRBJ2-1, is DTGVSQNPRHKITKRGQNVTFRCDPISEHNRLYWYRQTLGQGPEFLTYFQNEAQLEKSRLLSDRFSAERPKGSFSTLEIQRTEQGDSAMYLCAGGGGPQYNEQFFGPGTRLTVL.

This clonotype was seen many times. The chain recombines TRBV7-9 with TRBJ1-1; TRBD1 matches at 8 bases. CDR3 length: 15 amino acids. Germline CDR1 and CDR2: SEHNR and FQNEAQ (reference sequence). The junction had 3 bases not matched to a gene; V was cut back by 2 bases and J by 1 base. The CDR3 DNA is TGTGCCAGCAGCTTACGACAGGGGTCGAACACTGAAGCTTTCTTT. Translated, it gives CASSLRQGSNTEAFF. The full variable domain, its missing parts supplied by reference TRBV7-9 and TRBJ1-1, is DTGVSQNPRHKITKRGQNVTFRCDPISEHNRLYWYRQTLGQGPEFLTYFQNEAQLEKSRLLSDRFSAERPKGSFSTLEIQRTEQGDSAMYLCASSLRQGSNTEAFFGQGTRLTVV.

The gene calls are TRBV18 and TRBJ1-1, with D possibly being TRBD1 (6 bases). The CDR3 has 14 residues. The V and J ends lost 4 bases and 1 base respectively, with 10 bases between them. Germline loops: CDR1 KGHSH, CDR2 LQKENI. The CDR3 reads CASSLLDRNTEAFF. In DNA form, the CDR3 reads TGTGCCAGCTCACTTCTGGACAGGAACACTGAAGCTTTCTTT.

This clonotype was seen a handful of times. This chain links TRBV3-1 with TRBJ2-2; D possibly matches TRBD1 or TRBD2 (5 bases each). The CDR3 runs 13 residues. The germline gives CDR1 LGHDT, CDR2 YNNKEL (reference sequence). Trimming stripped 4 bases from V and 8 bases from J, with 11 bases between. The CDR3 loop reads CASSPTRGGELFF. For the CDR3, the DNA is TGTGCCAGCAGCCCTACGAGGGGAGGGGAGCTGTTTTTT.

This clonotype was picked up a small number of times. The chain joins TRBV14 to TRBJ1-1, with 7 positions matching TRBD1. CDR1 is SGHDN, CDR2 FVKESK, per germline. V shed 4 bases, J shed 3 bases, and the junction held 23 bases outside the gene matches. The CDR3 sequence is 20 residues long. The DNA of the CDR3 is TGTGCCAGCAGCCCCGGCGGAGGTCGGGAGGGGGCAATAGAGGACACTGAAGCTTTCTTT. It translates to CASSPGGGREGAIEDTEAFF.

This clonotype was recorded at least ten times. The chain joins TRBV3-1 to TRBJ2-3, with D possibly TRBD2 on 5 matching bases. CDR3 length: 13 amino acids. Per germline, CDR1 LGHDT and CDR2 YNNKEL (reference sequence). Trimming pared 3 bases from V and 6 bases from J, leaving 10 bases between. The CDR3 nucleotides are TGTGCCAGCAGCCAGTCGTCGGGGGATACGCAGTATTTT. It encodes CASSQSSGDTQYF.

V and J are TRBV10-1 and TRBJ2-4; D perhaps matches TRBD2 (7 bases). This CDR3 is built from 14 residues. Germline CDR1 reads WNHNN; CDR2 reads SYGVQD (reference sequence). The V and J ends lost 5 bases and 8 bases respectively, with 16 bases between them. For the CDR3, the DNA is TGCGCCAGCAGTCCGGGGGGCCATGAGGACATTCAGTACTTC. This codes for CASSPGGHEDIQYF.

This clonotype has ten or more counts. The chain employs TRBV7-6 and TRBJ2-2; 9 positions agree with TRBD2. Trimming cost V 3 bases and J 4 bases; bases outside gene matches: 12. CDR3 length: 18 amino acids. Germline assignment: CDR1 SGHVS and CDR2 FNYEAQ. CDR3 in DNA: TGTGCCAGCAGCTTGACCGCGGGGGGGGGACTGGGCACCGGGGAGCTGTTTTTT. Its protein product is CASSLTAGGGLGTGELFF. The full variable domain, rest sourced from reference TRBV7-6 and TRBJ2-2, is GAGVSQSPRYKVTKRGQDVALRCDPISGHVSLYWYRQALGQGPEFLTYFNYEAQQDKSGLPNDRFSAERPEGSISTLTIQRTEQRDSAMYRCASSLTAGGGLGTGELFFGEGSRLTVL.